This T cell receptor (beta chain) stems from a study of T cell changes during pregnancy in multiple sclerosis. This CDR3 has 16 residues. V gave up 6 bases and J gave up 5 bases, with 22 bases separating them. CDR1 and CDR2 from the germline V gene are MGHDK and SYGVNS. The method was immunoSEQ multiplex PCR; TCRdb's version includes in-frame clones alone and lacks a portion of them. The table records 50,000 to 70,000 clones, 91% of them present only once. Material: peripheral blood, obtained after pregnancy. The source of this sequence is a female donor in good health, enrolled as a control in a pregnancy study. The rearrangement uses TRBV25-1 and TRBJ1-2, with D possibly being TRBD1 (5 bases). The CDR3 loop is CASRPLGGDEVYGYTF. The CDR3 nucleotides read TGTGCCAGCAGACCCCTGGGGGGGGACGAAGTATATGGCTACACCTTC.